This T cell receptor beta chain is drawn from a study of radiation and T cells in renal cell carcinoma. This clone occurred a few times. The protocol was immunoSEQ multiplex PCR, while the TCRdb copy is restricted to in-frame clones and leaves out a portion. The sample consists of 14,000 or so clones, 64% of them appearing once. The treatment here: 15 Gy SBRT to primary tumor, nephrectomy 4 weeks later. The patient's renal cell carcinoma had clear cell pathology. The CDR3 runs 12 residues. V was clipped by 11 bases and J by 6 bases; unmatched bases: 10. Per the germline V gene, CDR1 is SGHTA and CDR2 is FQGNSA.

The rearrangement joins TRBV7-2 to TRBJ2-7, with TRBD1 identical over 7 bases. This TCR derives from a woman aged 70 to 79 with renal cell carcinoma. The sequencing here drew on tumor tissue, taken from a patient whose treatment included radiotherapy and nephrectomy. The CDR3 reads CASAGGWGEQYF. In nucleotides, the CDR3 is TGTGCCTCAGCAGGGGGTTGGGGCGAGCAGTACTTC.